Given below is one T cell receptor beta chain in context. How the authors handled the data: The authors estimated nucleated cell counts from reference gene primer amplification. Sequencing used immunoSEQ multiplex PCR; TCRdb keeps in-frame clones, though not all of them. V and J calls and clone size are given by that table; D and trimming were obtained from the DNA. The sample has a few hundred thousand clones, 85% to 90% seen once; the top ten hold over 1.1%. This specimen comes from a study of blood T cell repertoires in COVID-19. Overall study: Material from acute and convalescent COVID-19 was sourced from the United States, Italy and Spain. Sample material is recorded as cDNA or gDNA derived from T cells, B-cell-depleted T cells, or PBMCs.

Germline assignment: CDR1 SGDLS and CDR2 YYNGEE. The length of the CDR3 is 15 residues. The V and J ends lost 4 bases and 0 bases, in that order; junction bases with no gene match: 2. This clonotype was sampled from a man older than 75 with acute or convalescent COVID-19. Sequenced: peripheral blood. The chain joins TRBV9 to TRBJ2-5; TRBD2 aligns across 11 bases. This CDR3 reads CASSPGLADQETQYF. The CDR3 nucleotides read TGTGCCAGCAGCCCGGGACTAGCGGACCAAGAGACCCAGTACTTC.